Below, 18 T cell receptor beta chains from the same sample are listed, as sequenced in a study of blood T cell repertoires in COVID-19. The assay was immunoSEQ multiplex PCR, and TCRdb's table has in-frame clones only and misses some. The sample records 45,000 to 55,000 clones, about 86% being singletons. Source material: peripheral blood. The receptor set was obtained from a man between 65 and 85 years old with active COVID-19.

The chain joins TRBV7-3 to TRBJ2-1, with 7 bases fitting TRBD2. CDR3 length: 13 residues. Germline trimming cut 7 bases from V and 5 bases from J; bases unmatched to any gene: 5. Per germline, CDR1 SGHTA and CDR2 FQGTGA. In nucleotides, the CDR3 is TGTGCCAGCAAGTCCGGGACTAACAATGAGCAGTTCTTC. Its protein is CASKSGTNNEQFF.

The chain recombines TRBV4-3 with TRBJ2-1; D is possibly TRBD2 (5 bases). CDR3 length equals 15 residues. V dropped 4 bases and J dropped 0 bases, with 10 bases sitting between them. Germline V gene sequence: CDR1 LGHNA, CDR2 YSLEER. This CDR3 reads CASSPREGSYNEQFF. The CDR3 DNA reads TGCGCCAGCAGCCCCCGCGAGGGCTCCTACAATGAGCAGTTCTTC.

This clone is a singleton in its sample. V gene TRBV18 combines with J gene TRBJ1-3, with D possibly being TRBD1 (5 bases). CDR1 KGHSH and CDR2 LQKENI come from the germline V gene. Trimming pared 3 bases from V and 0 bases from J, leaving 15 bases between. The CDR3 sequence is 17 residues long. The DNA for the CDR3 is TGTGCCAGCTCACCTATTCAGGGCCTCAGCTCTGGAAACACCATATATTTT. Encoded protein: CASSPIQGLSSGNTIYF.

V gene TRBV6-2 or TRBV6-3 combines with J gene TRBJ2-7; possible D gene TRBD2, 5 bases. The V and J ends lost 2 bases and 1 base respectively, with 12 bases between them. The V gene's germline CDR1 is MNHEY and CDR2 SVGEGT. The CDR3 runs to 15 residues. The CDR3 DNA is TGTGCCAGCAGTTACGTAGCGCACCGGTCCTACGAGCAGTACTTC. Protein sequence: CASSYVAHRSYEQYF.

V is TRBV5-8 and J is TRBJ1-4; perhaps TRBD1 as D (6 bases). The CDR3 extends over 15 amino acids. CDR1 and CDR2 from the germline V gene are SGHTS and YDEGEE. V shed 0 bases and J shed 7 bases, with 13 bases lying between them. CDR3 nucleotide sequence: TGTGCCAGCAGCTTGGGGGCGACAGGACGTGAAAAACTGTTTTTT. Translating gives CASSLGATGREKLFF.

This clone showed up just a few times. The chain is built from TRBV11-2 and TRBJ2-3; TRBD2 aligns across 8 bases. The CDR3 length is 16 residues. V lost 1 base and J lost 0; bases outside the gene matches: 3. The V gene's germline CDR1 is SGHAT and CDR2 FQNNGV. The CDR3 here is CASSLAAGGSTDTQYF. For the CDR3, the DNA is TGTGCCAGCAGCTTAGCGGCGGGGGGAAGCACAGATACGCAGTATTTT.

The chain employs TRBV6-5 and TRBJ1-3; unclear D gene. The CDR3 consists of 12 residues. Germline V gene data show CDR1 as MNHEY and CDR2 as SVGAGI. V lost 7 bases, J lost 7 bases, and 11 bases lay in between. As DNA, the CDR3 is TGTGCCAGCATCTCTGATGGCAACACCATATATTTT. Its protein product is CASISDGNTIYF.

CDR3 sequence (DNA): TGTGCCAGCAGCCAAGGGGCGGCGAACACCGGGGAGCTGTTTTTT. This codes for CASSQGAANTGELFF. The chain carries TRBV9 and TRBJ2-2, with D tentatively TRBD1 (5 bases). CDR1 and CDR2 from the germline V gene are SGDLS and YYNGEE. V was pared by 4 bases and J by 0 bases, with 10 bases between. The CDR3 is 15 amino acids.

The DNA of the CDR3 is TGTGCCAGCAGCGTAGAGCCGGGTCTAAGGGTAGGGAGGGGCACAGATACGCAGTATTTT. It is translated as CASSVEPGLRVGRGTDTQYF. The chain is built from TRBV9 and TRBJ2-3; TRBD2 agrees at 7 bases. V lost 0 bases to trimming and J lost 1 base; unmatched junction nucleotides: 17. The CDR3 runs to 20 residues. Germline V gives CDR1 SGDLS, CDR2 YYNGEE.

The rearrangement joins TRBV5-5 to TRBJ2-3; D is possibly TRBD2 (7 bases). In germline, CDR1 is SGHKS, CDR2 YYEKEE (reference sequence). There are 16 residues in the CDR3. Between the trimmed V and J ends, which lost 1 base and 5 bases, there was a span of 17 bases. The CDR3 DNA sequence: TGTGCCAGCAGCTTGTTGCGGGGGCCCCCGGGAGATACGCAGTATTTT. Translated: CASSLLRGPPGDTQYF.

The chain links TRBV27 to TRBJ2-7; TRBD1 agrees at 9 bases. The V gene's germline CDR1 is MNHEY and CDR2 SMNVEV (reference sequence). V lost 5 bases, J lost 6 bases, and 11 bases stayed unmatched. The CDR3 has 15 residues. The CDR3 loop reads CASSTPGQGVREQYF. The DNA of the CDR3 is TGTGCCAGCAGTACCCCGGGACAGGGCGTTCGCGAGCAGTACTTC.

This clone was detected only a few times. V usage is TRBV11-3 and J usage is TRBJ2-7, with TRBD1 identical over 9 bases. The CDR3 extends over 15 amino acids. The V gene end was trimmed by 1 base and the J gene end by 4 bases; junction bases not matched to a gene: 5. CDR1 and CDR2 from the germline V gene are SGHNT and YENEEA. CDR3 in DNA: TGTGCCAGCAGCTTAGGGACAGGGGTCTTTTACGAGCAGTACTTC. This encodes CASSLGTGVFYEQYF. The full variable domain, in which reference TRBV11-3 and TRBJ2-7 provide the parts outside the CDR3, is EAGVVQSPRYKIIEKKQPVAFWCNPISGHNTLYWYLQNLGQGPELLIRYENEEAVDDSQLPKDRFSAERLKGVDSTLKIQPAELGDSAVYLCASSLGTGVFYEQYFGPGTRLTVT.

This clone was counted a single time. The rearrangement links TRBV2 to TRBJ1-4; possible D gene TRBD1, 6 bases. Trimming removed 5 bases from V and 6 bases from J, with 16 bases in between. Germline lookup yields CDR1 SNHLY and CDR2 FYNNEI. There are 15 residues in the CDR3. This CDR3 is CASSTYHQGHEKLFF. CDR3 nucleotide sequence: TGTGCCAGCAGTACATACCATCAGGGGCATGAAAAACTGTTTTTT.

The V and J genes are TRBV6-5 and TRBJ2-7; TRBD2 matches 13 bases. With 5 bases clipped from V and 7 bases from J, the junction kept 8 bases outside the gene matches. The length of the CDR3 is 15 residues. Per germline, CDR1 MNHEY and CDR2 SVGAGI. For the CDR3, the DNA is TGTGCCAGCAGTCTAACTAGCGGGGGGGTCTTTGAGCAGTACTTC. Its translation is CASSLTSGGVFEQYF.

V gene TRBV4-1 combines with J gene TRBJ2-1, with D maybe TRBD2 (6 bases). CDR1 is MGHRA, CDR2 YSYEKL, per germline. The CDR3 is 17 residues long. The V and J ends lost 5 bases and 0 bases respectively, with 17 bases between them. The CDR3 loop is CASSTTGTLSSYNEQFF. Written as DNA, the CDR3 is TGCGCCAGCAGCACCACCGGGACTTTGAGCTCCTACAATGAGCAGTTCTTC.

The rearrangement joins TRBV29-1 to TRBJ1-1; D ambiguous. The germline gives CDR1 SQVTM, CDR2 ANQGSEA. This CDR3 comprises 11 residues. V was cut by 5 bases and J by 2 bases, with 6 bases left in between. In nucleotides, the CDR3 is TGCAGCGTTTACACAAACACTGAAGCTTTCTTT. This encodes CSVYTNTEAFF.

The chain joins TRBV5-4 to TRBJ2-7; no firm D call. There are 15 residues in the CDR3. V lost 0 bases and J 2 bases, leaving 12 bases between the germline ends. The germline gives CDR1 SGHNT, CDR2 YYREEE (reference sequence). The CDR3: CASSLDPSETYEQYF. CDR3 sequence (DNA): TGTGCCAGCAGCTTGGACCCCTCAGAAACCTACGAGCAGTACTTC.

This clone was counted a few times. The J gene is TRBJ2-1, the V gene TRBV5-8; 14 bases are shared with TRBD2. The CDR3 contains 19 residues. The ends lost 4 bases at V and 4 bases at J; junction bases unmatched: 13. The germline V gene encodes CDR1 SGHTS and CDR2 YDEGEE. The CDR3, as DNA: TGTGCCAGCAGCGTAACCGGGACTAGCGGGGGAACGGGGTACAATGAGCAGTTCTTC. Its protein is CASSVTGTSGGTGYNEQFF.